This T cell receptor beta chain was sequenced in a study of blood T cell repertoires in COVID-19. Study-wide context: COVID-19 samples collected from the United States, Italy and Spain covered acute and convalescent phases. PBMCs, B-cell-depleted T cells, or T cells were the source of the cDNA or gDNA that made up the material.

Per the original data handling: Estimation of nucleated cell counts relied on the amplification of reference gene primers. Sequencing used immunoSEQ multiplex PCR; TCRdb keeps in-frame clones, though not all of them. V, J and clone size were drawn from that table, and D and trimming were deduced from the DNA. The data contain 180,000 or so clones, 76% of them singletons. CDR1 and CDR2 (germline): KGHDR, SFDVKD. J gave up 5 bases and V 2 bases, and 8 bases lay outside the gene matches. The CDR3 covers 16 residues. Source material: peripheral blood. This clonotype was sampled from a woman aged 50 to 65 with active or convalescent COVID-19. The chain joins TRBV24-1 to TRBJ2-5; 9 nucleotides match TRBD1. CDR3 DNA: TGTGCCACCAGTGATTCCCCCGGGACAGGGAGTGAGACCCAGTACTTC. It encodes CATSDSPGTGSETQYF.